This TCR beta chain derives from a study of blood T cell repertoires in COVID-19. As for the study in general: COVID-19 samples from acute and convalescent phases originated in the United States, Italy and Spain. T cells, B-cell-depleted T cells, or PBMCs provided the cDNA or gDNA that served as material.

Original processing methods: Using reference gene primer amplification, nucleated cell counts were estimated. Repertoires were generated with immunoSEQ multiplex PCR, while TCRdb's copy carries only in-frame clones and drops some. V and J calls and clone size follow that table, whereas D and trimming were derived from the DNA. The table shows about 200,000 clones, with roughly 80% occurring only once. The CDR3 extends over 14 amino acids. CDR1 SGHNT and CDR2 YENEEA come from the germline V gene. J gave up 2 bases and V 3 bases, and 1 base lay outside the gene matches. This sequence joins TRBV11-3 and TRBJ2-1, with 7 positions matching TRBD2. The sample was peripheral blood. The TCR was taken from a woman of 80 years or more with acute or convalescent COVID-19. CDR3 bases: TGTGCCAGCAGCTTGGCGGGAGCCTACAATGAGCAGTTCTTC. Translated: CASSLAGAYNEQFF.